The clone carrying this T cell receptor beta chain has only a few counts. This specimen belongs to a study of PD-L1 blockade in urothelial cancer. Germline-derived CDR1 and CDR2 are GTSNPN and SVGIG (reference sequence). This CDR3 has 13 amino acids. The V and J ends lost 0 bases and 4 bases respectively, with 9 bases between them. Assay used: immunoSEQ multiplex PCR; TCRdb lists only in-frame clones, some missing. The repertoire holds 50,000 or so clones, with approximately 86% as singletons. The sequences come from PBMCs, collected around atezolizumab (anti-PD-L1) treatment. The TCR originated in a man between 60 and 75 years old with urothelial cancer. The chain joins TRBV30 to TRBJ1-1; no clear D gene. The CDR3 sequence is CAWSVGQPTEAFF. In nucleotides, the CDR3 is TGTGCCTGGAGTGTTGGGCAGCCCACTGAAGCTTTCTTT.